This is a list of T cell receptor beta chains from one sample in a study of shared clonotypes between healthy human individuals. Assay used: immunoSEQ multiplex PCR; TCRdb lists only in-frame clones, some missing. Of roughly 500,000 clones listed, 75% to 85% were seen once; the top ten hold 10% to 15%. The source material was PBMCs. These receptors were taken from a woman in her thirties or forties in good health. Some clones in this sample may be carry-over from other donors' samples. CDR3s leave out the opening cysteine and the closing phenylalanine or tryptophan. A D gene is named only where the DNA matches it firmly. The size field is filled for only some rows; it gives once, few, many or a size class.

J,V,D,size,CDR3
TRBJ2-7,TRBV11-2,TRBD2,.,ASSPGLAGGPGAYEQY
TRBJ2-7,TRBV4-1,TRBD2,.,ASSQEHRLAGEFLEQY
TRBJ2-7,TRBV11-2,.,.,ASSLAVVSYEQY
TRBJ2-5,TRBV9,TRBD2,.,ASSALTSGETQY
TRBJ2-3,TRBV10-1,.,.,ASSEGGAPDTQY
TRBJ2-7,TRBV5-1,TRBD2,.,ASSAGTSGYEQY
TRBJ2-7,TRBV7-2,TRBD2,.,ASSLTSGGAYEQY
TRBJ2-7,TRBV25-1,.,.,ASSGHLNRLHEQY
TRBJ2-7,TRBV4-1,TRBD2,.,ASSLGLAGGLEQY
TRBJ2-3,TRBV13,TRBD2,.,ASSLGGLAGGNTQY
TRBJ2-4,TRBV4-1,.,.,ASSQFMRELTKNIQY
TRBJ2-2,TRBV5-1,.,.,ASSLGVGELF
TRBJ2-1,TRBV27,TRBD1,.,ASRTGVGSYNEQF
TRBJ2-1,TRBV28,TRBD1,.,ASRPTGEPPRKQF
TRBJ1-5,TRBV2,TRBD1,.,ASSPDRGNNQPQH
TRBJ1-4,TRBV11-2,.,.,ASSLAGWIGEKLF
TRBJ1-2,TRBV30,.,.,AWSVASPRGANYGYT
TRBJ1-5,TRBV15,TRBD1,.,ATSGSGQDHPQH
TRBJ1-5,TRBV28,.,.,ASRRWAVSNQPQH
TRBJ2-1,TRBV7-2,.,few,ASSLLRDRNEQF
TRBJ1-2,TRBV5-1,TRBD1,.,ASSRTGGDYGYT
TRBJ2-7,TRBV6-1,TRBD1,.,ASSEGPGGQGGYEQY
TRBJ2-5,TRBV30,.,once,AWSDPTRAQETQY
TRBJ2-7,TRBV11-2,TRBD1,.,ASSSPSGQRHEQY
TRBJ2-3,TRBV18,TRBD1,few,ASSPTTGGTDTQY
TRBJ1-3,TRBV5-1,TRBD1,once,ASSLSGTEGNTIY
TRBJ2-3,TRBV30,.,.,AWSRNRVDTQY
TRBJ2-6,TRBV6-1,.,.,ASTVSGANVLT
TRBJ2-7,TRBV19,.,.,ASRPPGGSSYEQY
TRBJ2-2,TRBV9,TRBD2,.,ASTPLAVNTGELF
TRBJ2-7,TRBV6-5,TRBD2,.,ASSRTSGSYEQY
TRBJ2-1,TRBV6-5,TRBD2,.,ASRGLAPNEQF
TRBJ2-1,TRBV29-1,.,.,SVVWRGHNEQF
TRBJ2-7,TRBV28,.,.,ASSRGGQLGYEQY
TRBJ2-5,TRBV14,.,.,ASSQDARGLETQY
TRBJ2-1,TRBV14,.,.,ASSPPILGSYSNEQF
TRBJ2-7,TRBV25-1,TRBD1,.,ASSEQGAIYEQY
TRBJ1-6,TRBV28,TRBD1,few,ASSLYGGGHNSPLH
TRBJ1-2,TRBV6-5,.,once,ASSCSTGGFGYT
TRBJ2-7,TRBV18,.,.,ASSPLSSYEQY
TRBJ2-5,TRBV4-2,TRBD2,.,ASSQGAGGPQETQY
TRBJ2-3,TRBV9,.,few,ASSVGGWSTDTQY
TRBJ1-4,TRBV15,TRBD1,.,ATRRGGQGGEKLF
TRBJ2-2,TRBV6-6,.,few,ASSYIGVGTGELF
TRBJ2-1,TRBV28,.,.,ASGGSGVYNEQF
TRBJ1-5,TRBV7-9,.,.,ASGQDNQPQH
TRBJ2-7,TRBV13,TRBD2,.,ASGDSGRSAYEQY
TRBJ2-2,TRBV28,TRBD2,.,ASSTGTSGTGELF
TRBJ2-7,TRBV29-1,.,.,SALLAFGNEQY
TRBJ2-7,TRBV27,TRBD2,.,ASRPGTSYLSEQY
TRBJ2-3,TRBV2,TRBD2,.,ASSEGLAGGPGSADTQY
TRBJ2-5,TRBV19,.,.,ASSTGYGTQY
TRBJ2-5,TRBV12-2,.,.,ASRLTRRTTIWETQY
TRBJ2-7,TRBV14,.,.,ASSPRPPGIHSYEQY
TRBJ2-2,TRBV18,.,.,ASSPTGSGELL
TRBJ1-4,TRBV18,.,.,ASSPQNRVREKLF